The 24 T cell receptor beta chains below come from one sample, sequenced in a study of vaccination and CD4 T cells after COVID-19. No cognate antigen is known for these TCRs. CD4+ T cells that had been cultured provided DNA sequenced with the Oncomine TCR Beta short-read assay. MiXCR, run by TCRdb on the PCR reads, gives a single entry per CDR3 protein. The table lists more than 13,000 distinct CDR3 sequences, around 24% of them singletons, with 15% to 20% in the top ten. The treatment: 10-day PBMC culture with coronavirus spike peptide pools or control peptides (ViraFEST assay). The sequencing here drew on CD4+ T cells from blood, cultured in vitro, taken after SARS-CoV-2 vaccination. Receptors originate from a human donor who had recovered from COVID-19.

The chain links TRBV28 to TRBJ2-2, with 9 positions matching TRBD2. J gave up 6 bases and V 2 bases, and 10 bases lay outside the gene matches. Germline lookup yields CDR1 MDHEN and CDR2 SYDVKM. The CDR3 loop spans 17 amino acids. DNA for the CDR3: TGTGCCAGCAGTTTACTTTGGGCGGGGACTAGCCCCGGGGAGCTGTTTTTT. It encodes CASSLLWAGTSPGELFF.

The rearrangement joins TRBV27 to TRBJ2-1; possibly TRBD2 for D (6 bases). The CDR3 sequence is 15 residues long. Germline V gene sequence: CDR1 MNHEY, CDR2 SMNVEV (reference sequence). Trimming pared 2 bases from V and 2 bases from J, leaving 10 bases between. CDR3 coding DNA: TGTGCCAGCAGTTTAGCGGGACTTACCTACAATGAGCAGTTCTTC. Encoded protein: CASSLAGLTYNEQFF.

The chain couples TRBV18 to TRBJ2-3; perhaps TRBD1 as D (5 bases). The V gene's germline CDR1 is KGHSH and CDR2 LQKENI. The germline V and J ends were trimmed by 4 bases and 3 bases, with 11 bases remaining between them. There are 14 residues in the CDR3. The CDR3 nucleotides read TGTGCCAGCTCACTAGTCAAGGGGACAGATACGCAGTATTTT. Translation gives CASSLVKGTDTQYF. The full variable domain, completed using reference TRBV18 and TRBJ2-3, is NAGVMQNPRHLVRRRGQEARLRCSPMKGHSHVYWYRQLPEEGLKFMVYLQKENIIDESGMPKERFSAEFPKEGPSILRIQQVVRGDSAAYFCASSLVKGTDTQYFGPGTRLTVL.

This chain joins TRBV28 and TRBJ2-3, with unresolved D. The CDR3 sequence is 13 residues long. The germline V gene encodes CDR1 MDHEN and CDR2 SYDVKM. The V end lost 3 bases, the J end lost 2 bases, and 6 bases lay between the germline ends. DNA of the CDR3: TGTGCCAGCAGTTTTCGGCCCACAGATACGCAGTATTTT. Its protein is CASSFRPTDTQYF.

The J gene is TRBJ2-3, the V gene TRBV6-4, with a weak D call TRBD1 (6 bases). The CDR3 contains 14 residues. Between the trimmed V and J ends, which lost 7 bases and 8 bases, there was a span of 19 bases. Germline CDR1 MRHNA, CDR2 SNTAGT. The CDR3 spells CASKLQGQAGTQYF. The CDR3 DNA is TGTGCCAGCAAGTTACAGGGCCAAGCAGGTACGCAGTATTTT.

Turning to this clonotype: This clone may be a read error of a much larger clone one base away. The rearrangement joins TRBV7-8 to TRBJ1-6, with D tentatively TRBD1 (5 bases). Germline CDR1 SGHVS, CDR2 FQNEAQ. The CDR3 consists of 15 residues. The CDR3 DNA follows: TGTGCCAGAAGCTTAGCCGGGACGGGCGCATCACCCCTCCACTTT. Encoded protein: CARSLAGTGASPLHF.

Only a few counts were recorded for this clonotype. The genes are TRBV12-3 or TRBV12-4 and TRBJ2-1; TRBD2 matches at 10 bases. J gave up 6 bases and V 2 bases, and 10 bases lay outside the gene matches. The CDR3 consists of 17 residues. The DNA for the CDR3 is TGTGCCAGCAGTTTAAATAGCGGGAGGTCGCGGCTCAATGAGCAGTTCTTC. Its protein is CASSLNSGRSRLNEQFF.

V and J are TRBV24-1 and TRBJ2-3, with 7 bases identical to TRBD1. V lost 5 bases, J lost 3 bases, and 7 bases stayed unmatched. This CDR3 has 15 residues. CDR1 is KGHDR and CDR2 is SFDVKD in the germline V gene. CDR3 nucleotides: TGTGCCACCAGTGCAACGGGACAGACTACAGATACGCAGTATTTT. This codes for CATSATGQTTDTQYF.

The chain employs TRBV20-1 and TRBJ2-7; D may match TRBD1 or TRBD2 (5 bases each). Trimming pared 1 base from V and 5 bases from J, leaving 15 bases between. The CDR3 contains 14 residues. Germline assignment: CDR1 DFQATT and CDR2 SNEGSKA (reference sequence). The chain's CDR3 is CSARVGPFNDEQYF. DNA for the CDR3: TGCAGTGCTAGAGTGGGACCATTTAACGACGAGCAGTACTTC.

The CDR3 here is CSAGPDGGGRETQYF. The DNA of the CDR3 is TGCAGTGCTGGCCCGGACGGAGGGGGGCGAGAGACCCAGTACTTC. The chain couples TRBV20-1 to TRBJ2-5; D is tentatively TRBD1 or TRBD2 (6 bases each). The CDR3 extends over 15 amino acids. V was trimmed by 5 bases and J by 4 bases, leaving 20 bases between them. CDR1 is DFQATT, CDR2 SNEGSKA, per germline (reference sequence).

This clonotype is categorized as medium-sized. In nucleotides, the CDR3 is TGTGCCAGCAGCTCGTACAGGGTTGCCTACGGCTACACCTTC. Translating gives CASSSYRVAYGYTF. This chain joins TRBV7-2 and TRBJ1-2, with D possibly matching TRBD1 (6 bases). This CDR3 contains 14 residues. V lost 4 bases and J lost 8, with 17 bases in between. Germline V lookup: CDR1 SGHTA, CDR2 FQGNSA.

This clonotype was recorded only once. V is TRBV19 and J is TRBJ1-1; D unclear. The V end was cut by 1 base, the J end by 8 bases, with 14 bases between. The V gene's germline CDR1 is LNHDA and CDR2 SQIVND (reference sequence). The CDR3 has 14 amino acids. CDR3 loop: CASSIAARGPEAFF. DNA for the CDR3: TGTGCCAGTAGTATAGCTGCCAGAGGACCCGAAGCTTTCTTT.

V is TRBV4-2 and J is TRBJ2-7; D is perhaps TRBD1 or TRBD2 (5 bases each). Germline loops: CDR1 LGHNA, CDR2 YNFKEQ. The CDR3 covers 13 residues. V gave up 7 bases and J gave up 7 bases, with 17 bases separating them. The CDR3 DNA follows: TGTGCCAGCACAGGGACCAACGCTCGTGAGCAGTACTTC. It is translated as CASTGTNAREQYF.

V gene TRBV27 combines with J gene TRBJ2-5, with D possibly TRBD2 on 6 matching bases. The V end lost 6 bases, the J end lost 7 bases, and 15 bases lay between the germline ends. The CDR3 runs to 13 residues. Germline V gene data show CDR1 as MNHEY and CDR2 as SMNVEV (reference sequence). In DNA, the CDR3 is TGTGCCAGCAGGGGGGGACCGGCGGGGACCCAGTACTTC. This gives the protein CASRGGPAGTQYF.

The V gene is TRBV29-1, the J gene TRBJ2-1, with a tentative D call TRBD1 (5 bases). The CDR3 runs 11 residues. The V gene lost 6 bases and the J gene lost 7 bases, with 10 bases spanning the gap. Germline V gives CDR1 SQVTM, CDR2 ANQGSEA. CDR3 region: CSVFRVNEQFF. Written as DNA, the CDR3 is TGCAGCGTCTTCAGGGTGAATGAGCAGTTCTTC.

This clonotype was counted only a few times. The chain recombines TRBV20-1 with TRBJ1-2; 8 nucleotides match TRBD1. The ends lost 1 base at V and 8 bases at J; junction bases unmatched: 12. There are 15 residues in the CDR3. In germline, CDR1 is DFQATT, CDR2 SNEGSKA (reference sequence). The CDR3 DNA reads TGCAGTGCTAGAGGCTACAGCGGGGACAGGTTGGGCTACACCTTC. As protein: CSARGYSGDRLGYTF.

In its sample, this clonotype was seen a few times. The chain recombines TRBV11-1 with TRBJ2-7; D is undetermined. CDR3 length equals 13 residues. Looked up from germline, CDR1 is SGHAT and CDR2 is FQDESV (reference sequence). With 5 bases removed from V and 3 bases from J, the gap between germline ends came to 11 bases. CDR3 sequence reads: CASSPSADYEQYF. The CDR3 DNA sequence: TGTGCCAGCAGCCCCTCGGCAGACTACGAGCAGTACTTC.

This chain links TRBV7-2 with TRBJ2-1, with D possibly matching TRBD1 (5 bases). The V end was cut by 3 bases, the J end by 10 bases, with 10 bases between. This CDR3 spans 12 amino acids. The germline V gene has CDR1 SGHTA and CDR2 FQGNSA. CDR3 protein: CASSFVGVEQFF. For the CDR3, the DNA is TGTGCCAGCAGCTTCGTAGGGGTCGAGCAGTTCTTC. The full variable domain, in which reference TRBV7-2 and TRBJ2-1 provide the parts outside the CDR3, is GAGVSQSPSNKVTEKGKDVELRCDPISGHTALYWYRQSLGQGLEFLIYFQGNSAPDKSGLPSDRFSAERTGGSVSTLTIQRTQQEDSAVYLCASSFVGVEQFFGPGTRLTVL.

In its sample, this clonotype was seen a few times. The chain links TRBV19 to TRBJ2-3; 9 nucleotides match TRBD2. The CDR3 is 19 residues long. V lost 7 bases, J lost 0 bases, and 17 bases stayed unmatched. Germline V gene lookup returns CDR1 LNHDA and CDR2 SQIVND (reference sequence). The CDR3 here is CASNRGGAGLATSTDTQYF. For the CDR3, the DNA is TGTGCCAGTAATCGGGGGGGCGCAGGACTAGCGACGAGCACAGATACGCAGTATTTT. The variable domain in full, completed from reference TRBV19 and TRBJ2-3, reads DGGITQSPKYLFRKEGQNVTLSCEQNLNHDAMYWYRQDPGQGLRLIYYSQIVNDFQKGDIAEGYSVSREKKESFPLTVTSAQKNPTAFYLCASNRGGAGLATSTDTQYFGPGTRLTVL.

Concerning this clonotype: This may be a read error: a much more frequent sequence differs by one nucleotide. This sequence joins TRBV7-2 and TRBJ2-5; no clear D gene. CDR1 SGHTA and CDR2 FQGNSA come from the germline V gene. The CDR3 sequence is 13 residues long. The CDR3: CAGSLGPRETQYF. The CDR3 coding sequence is TGTGCCGGCAGCTTAGGCCCCAGAGAGACCCAGTACTTC.

The sample holds a few counts of this clonotype. V usage is TRBV7-2 and J usage is TRBJ1-6; 9 bases align to TRBD1. Germline V gene data show CDR1 as SGHTA and CDR2 as FQGNSA. Losses at the gene ends were 1 base for V and 10 bases for J; bases not matched to a gene: 5. The CDR3 extends over 15 amino acids. CDR3 region: CASSLGGTGYSPLHF. CDR3 nucleotide sequence: TGTGCCAGCAGCTTAGGTGGGACAGGGTACTCACCCCTCCACTTT.

This clonotype appeared a few times. The V call is TRBV11-2, the J call TRBJ2-7; TRBD2 aligns across 10 bases. V dropped 0 bases and J dropped 3; count of bases not matched to a gene: 2. Germline V gives CDR1 SGHAT, CDR2 FQNNGV. CDR3 size: 15 residues. CDR3 in amino acids: CASSLEAGGVYEQYF. The CDR3 nucleotides are TGTGCCAGCAGCTTAGAAGCGGGAGGGGTCTACGAGCAGTACTTC.

V usage is TRBV19 and J usage is TRBJ2-1, with D hard to call. The CDR3 is 15 residues long. CDR1 is LNHDA, CDR2 SQIVND, per germline (reference sequence). Trimming took off 6 bases at V and 0 bases at J, with 12 bases between the two ends. The CDR3 DNA follows: TGTGCCAGTAGCCGGACCACCAGCTCCTACAATGAGCAGTTCTTC. Protein product: CASSRTTSSYNEQFF. Supplemented by reference TRBV19 and TRBJ2-1, the full variable domain reads DGGITQSPKYLFRKEGQNVTLSCEQNLNHDAMYWYRQDPGQGLRLIYYSQIVNDFQKGDIAEGYSVSREKKESFPLTVTSAQKNPTAFYLCASSRTTSSYNEQFFGPGTRLTVL.

V usage is TRBV7-8 and J usage is TRBJ2-2; D remains unclear. CDR1 and CDR2 (germline): SGHVS, FQNEAQ. Trimming cost V 5 bases and J 8 bases, with 9 bases left between them. The CDR3 is 12 amino acids. The CDR3 protein is CASSQPKGELFF. DNA of the CDR3: TGTGCCAGCAGCCAACCGAAGGGGGAGCTGTTTTTT.